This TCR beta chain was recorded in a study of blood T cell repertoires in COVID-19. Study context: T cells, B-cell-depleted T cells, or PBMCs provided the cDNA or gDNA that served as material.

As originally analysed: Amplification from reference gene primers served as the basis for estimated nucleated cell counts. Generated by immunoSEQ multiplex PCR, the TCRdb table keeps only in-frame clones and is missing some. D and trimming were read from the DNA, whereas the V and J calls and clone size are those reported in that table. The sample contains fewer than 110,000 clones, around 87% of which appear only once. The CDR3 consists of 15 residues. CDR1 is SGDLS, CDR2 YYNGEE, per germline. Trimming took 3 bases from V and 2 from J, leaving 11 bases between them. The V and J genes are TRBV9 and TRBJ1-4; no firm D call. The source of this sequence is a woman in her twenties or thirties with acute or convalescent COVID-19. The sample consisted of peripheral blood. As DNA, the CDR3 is TGTGCCAGCAGCGCCTACGGAGAGACTAATGAAAAACTGTTTTTT. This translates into CASSAYGETNEKLFF.